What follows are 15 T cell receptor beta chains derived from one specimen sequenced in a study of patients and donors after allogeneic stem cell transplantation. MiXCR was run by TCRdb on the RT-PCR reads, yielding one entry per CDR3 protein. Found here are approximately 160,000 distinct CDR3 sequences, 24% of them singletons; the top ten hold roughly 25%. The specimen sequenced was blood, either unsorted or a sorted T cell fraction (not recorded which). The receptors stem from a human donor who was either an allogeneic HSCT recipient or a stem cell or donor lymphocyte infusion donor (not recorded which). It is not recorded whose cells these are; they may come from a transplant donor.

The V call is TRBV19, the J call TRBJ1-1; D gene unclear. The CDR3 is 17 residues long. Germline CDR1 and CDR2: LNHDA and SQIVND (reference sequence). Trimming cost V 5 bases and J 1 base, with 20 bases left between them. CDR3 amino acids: CASSPLPRSQGNTEAFF. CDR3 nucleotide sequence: TGTGCCAGTAGTCCCCTCCCTCGATCCCAAGGGAACACTGAAGCTTTCTTT.

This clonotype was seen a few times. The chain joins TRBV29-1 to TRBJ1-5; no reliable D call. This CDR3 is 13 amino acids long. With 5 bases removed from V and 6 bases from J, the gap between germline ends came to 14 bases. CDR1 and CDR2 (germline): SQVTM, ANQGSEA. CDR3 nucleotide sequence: TGCAGCGTTTCTAGCGGGGAGGGTCAGCCCCAGCATTTT. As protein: CSVSSGEGQPQHF. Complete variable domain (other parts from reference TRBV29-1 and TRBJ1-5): SAVISQKPSRDICQRGTSLTIQCQVDSQVTMMFWYRQQPGQSLTLIATANQGSEATYESGFVIDKFPISRPNLTFSTLTVSNMSPEDSSIYLCSVSSGEGQPQHFGDGTRLSIL.

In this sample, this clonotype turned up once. The CDR3 bases are TGTGCCAGCTCACCTGGAGGGGAATCCAGCTCCTACAATGAGCAGTTCTTC. This gives the protein CASSPGGESSSYNEQFF. This chain connects TRBV12-3 or TRBV12-4 to TRBJ2-1; tentative D call: TRBD2 (6 bases). With 8 bases removed from V and 0 bases from J, the gap between germline ends came to 20 bases. The CDR3 covers 17 residues.

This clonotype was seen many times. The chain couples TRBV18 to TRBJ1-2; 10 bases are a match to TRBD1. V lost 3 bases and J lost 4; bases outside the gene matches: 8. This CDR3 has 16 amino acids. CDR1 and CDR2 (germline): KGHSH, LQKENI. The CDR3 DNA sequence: TGTGCCAGCTCACCTCTGACAGGGGGCCCCGGCTATGGCTACACCTTC. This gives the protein CASSPLTGGPGYGYTF.

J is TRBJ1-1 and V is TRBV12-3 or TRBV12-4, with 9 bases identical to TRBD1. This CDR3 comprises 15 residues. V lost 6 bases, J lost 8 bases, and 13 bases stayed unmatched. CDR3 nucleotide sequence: TGTGCCAGCAGGGAACCGGGACAGGGCTCCCAGGAAGCTTTCTTT. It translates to CASREPGQGSQEAFF.

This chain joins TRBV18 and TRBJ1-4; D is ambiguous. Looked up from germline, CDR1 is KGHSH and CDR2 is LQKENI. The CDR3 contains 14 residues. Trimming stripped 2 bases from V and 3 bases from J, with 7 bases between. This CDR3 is CASSPFPSNEKLFF. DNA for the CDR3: TGTGCCAGCTCACCATTTCCCTCTAATGAAAAACTGTTTTTT.

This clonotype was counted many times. DNA of the CDR3: TGTGCCAGCAGCGCCTCGGGCGGGGTTTACGAAAAACTGTTTTTT. Encoded protein: CASSASGGVYEKLFF. The chain employs TRBV9 and TRBJ1-4; unclear D gene. Germline CDR1 and CDR2: SGDLS and YYNGEE. The CDR3 sequence is 15 residues long. The V and J ends lost 3 bases and 8 bases respectively, with 17 bases between them.

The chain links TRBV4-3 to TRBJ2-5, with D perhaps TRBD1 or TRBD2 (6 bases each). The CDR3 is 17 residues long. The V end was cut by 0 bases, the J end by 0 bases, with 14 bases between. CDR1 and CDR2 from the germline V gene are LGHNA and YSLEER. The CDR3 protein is CASSQDHTGRYQETQYF. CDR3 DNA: TGCGCCAGCAGCCAAGACCATACAGGGAGGTACCAAGAGACCCAGTACTTC.

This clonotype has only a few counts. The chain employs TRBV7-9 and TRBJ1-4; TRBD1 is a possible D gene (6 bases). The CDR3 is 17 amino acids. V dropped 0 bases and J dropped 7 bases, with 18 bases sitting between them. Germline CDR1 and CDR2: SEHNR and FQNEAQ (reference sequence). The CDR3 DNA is TGTGCCAGCAGCTTAGCCCTCCTGACAGGTTATCGTGAAAAACTGTTTTTT. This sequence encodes CASSLALLTGYREKLFF.

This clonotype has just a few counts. As DNA, the CDR3 is TGTGCCTGGAGTGTAGGGGGAAACATTCAGTACTTC. It is translated as CAWSVGGNIQYF. V is TRBV30 and J is TRBJ2-4; TRBD1 might be the D (6 bases). The CDR3 is made up of 12 amino acids. V was shortened by 0 bases and J by 6 bases, with 6 bases between the two germline ends. The V gene's germline CDR1 is GTSNPN and CDR2 SVGIG (reference sequence). Complete variable domain (other parts from reference TRBV30 and TRBJ2-4): SQTIHQWPATLVQPVGSPLSLECTVEGTSNPNLYWYRQAAGRGLQLLFYSVGIGQISSEVPQNLSASRPQDRQFILSSKKLLLSDSGFYLCAWSVGGNIQYFGAGTRLSVL.

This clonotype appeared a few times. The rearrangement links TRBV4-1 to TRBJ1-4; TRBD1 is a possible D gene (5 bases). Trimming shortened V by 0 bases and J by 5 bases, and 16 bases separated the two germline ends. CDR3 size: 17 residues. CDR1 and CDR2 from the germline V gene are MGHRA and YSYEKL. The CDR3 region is CASSQEFPGGANEKLFF. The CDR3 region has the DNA TGCGCCAGCAGCCAAGAATTTCCGGGGGGAGCAAATGAAAAACTGTTTTTT.

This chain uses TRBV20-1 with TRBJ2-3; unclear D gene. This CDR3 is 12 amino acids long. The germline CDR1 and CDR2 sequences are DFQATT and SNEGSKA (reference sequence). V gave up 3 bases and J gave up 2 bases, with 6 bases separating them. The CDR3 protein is CSASGLTDTQYF. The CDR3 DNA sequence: TGCAGTGCTAGCGGTCTCACAGATACGCAGTATTTT.

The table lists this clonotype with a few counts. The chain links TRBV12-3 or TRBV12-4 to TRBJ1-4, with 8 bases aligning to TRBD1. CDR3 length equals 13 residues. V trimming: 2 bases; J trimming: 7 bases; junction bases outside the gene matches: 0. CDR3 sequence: CASSLTGGEKLFF. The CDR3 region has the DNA TGTGCCAGCAGTTTAACAGGGGGTGAAAAACTGTTTTTT.

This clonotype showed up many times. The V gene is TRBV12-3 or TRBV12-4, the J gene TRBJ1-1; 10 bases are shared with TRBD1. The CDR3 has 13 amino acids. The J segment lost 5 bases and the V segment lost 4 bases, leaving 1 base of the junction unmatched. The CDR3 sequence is CASSSGQGTEAFF. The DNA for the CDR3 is TGTGCCAGCAGTTCGGGACAGGGGACTGAAGCTTTCTTT.

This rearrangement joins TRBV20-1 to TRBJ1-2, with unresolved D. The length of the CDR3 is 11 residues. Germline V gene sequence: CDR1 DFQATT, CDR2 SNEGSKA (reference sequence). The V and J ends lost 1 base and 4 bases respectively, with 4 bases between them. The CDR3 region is CSARGLYGYTF. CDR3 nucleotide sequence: TGCAGTGCTAGAGGACTCTATGGCTACACCTTC.